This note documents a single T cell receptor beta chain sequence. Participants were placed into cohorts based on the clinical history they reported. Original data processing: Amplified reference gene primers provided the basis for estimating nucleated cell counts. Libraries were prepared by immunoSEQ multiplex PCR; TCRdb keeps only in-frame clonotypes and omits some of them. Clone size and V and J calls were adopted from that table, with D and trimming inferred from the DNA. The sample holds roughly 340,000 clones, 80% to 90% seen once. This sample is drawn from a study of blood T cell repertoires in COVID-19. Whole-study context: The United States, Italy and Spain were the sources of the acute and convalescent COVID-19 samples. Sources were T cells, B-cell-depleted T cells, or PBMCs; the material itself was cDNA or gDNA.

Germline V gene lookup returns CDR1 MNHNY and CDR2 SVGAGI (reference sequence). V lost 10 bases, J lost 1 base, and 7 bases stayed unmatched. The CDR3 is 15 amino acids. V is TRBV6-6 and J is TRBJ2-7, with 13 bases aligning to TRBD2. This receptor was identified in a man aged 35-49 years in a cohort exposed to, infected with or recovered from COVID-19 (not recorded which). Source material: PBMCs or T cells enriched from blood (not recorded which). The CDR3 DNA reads TGTGCCACAACACCGGGACTAGCGGGATCCTACGAGCAGTACTTC. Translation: CATTPGLAGSYEQYF.